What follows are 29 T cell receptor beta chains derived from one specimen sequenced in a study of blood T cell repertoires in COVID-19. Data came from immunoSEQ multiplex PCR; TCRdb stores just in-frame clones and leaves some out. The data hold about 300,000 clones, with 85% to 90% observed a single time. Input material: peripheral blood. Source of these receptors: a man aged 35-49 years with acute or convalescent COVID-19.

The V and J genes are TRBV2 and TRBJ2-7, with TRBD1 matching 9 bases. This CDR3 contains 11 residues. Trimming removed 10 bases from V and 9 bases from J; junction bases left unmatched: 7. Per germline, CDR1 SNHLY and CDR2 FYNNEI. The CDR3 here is CAIEQGAVQYF. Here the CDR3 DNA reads TGTGCCATAGAACAGGGGGCCGTGCAGTACTTC.

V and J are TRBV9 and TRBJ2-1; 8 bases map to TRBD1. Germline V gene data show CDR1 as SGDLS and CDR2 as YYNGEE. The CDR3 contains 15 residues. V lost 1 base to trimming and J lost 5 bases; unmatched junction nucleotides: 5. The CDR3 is CASSVRTGTDNEQFF. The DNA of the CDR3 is TGTGCCAGCAGCGTACGGACAGGGACGGACAATGAGCAGTTCTTC.

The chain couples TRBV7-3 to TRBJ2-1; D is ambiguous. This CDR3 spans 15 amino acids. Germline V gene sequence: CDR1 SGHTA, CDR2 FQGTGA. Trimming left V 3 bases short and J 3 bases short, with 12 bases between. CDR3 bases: TGTGCCAGCAGCTTGGGCCTATCAGGCTACAATGAGCAGTTCTTC. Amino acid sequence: CASSLGLSGYNEQFF.

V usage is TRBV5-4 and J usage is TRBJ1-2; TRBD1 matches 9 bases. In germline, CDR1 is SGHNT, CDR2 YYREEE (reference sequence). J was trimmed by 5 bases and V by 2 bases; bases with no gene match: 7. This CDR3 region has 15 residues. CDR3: CASSFGTGSPYGYTF. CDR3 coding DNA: TGTGCCAGCAGCTTCGGGACAGGGTCCCCGTATGGCTACACCTTC.

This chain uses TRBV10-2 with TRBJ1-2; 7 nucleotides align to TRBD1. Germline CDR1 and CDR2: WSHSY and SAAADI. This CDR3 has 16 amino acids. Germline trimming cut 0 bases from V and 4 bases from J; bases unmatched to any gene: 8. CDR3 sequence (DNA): TGCGCCAGCAGTGAGTCAGGAAGAGGACAGGTCTATGGCTACACCTTC. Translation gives CASSESGRGQVYGYTF.

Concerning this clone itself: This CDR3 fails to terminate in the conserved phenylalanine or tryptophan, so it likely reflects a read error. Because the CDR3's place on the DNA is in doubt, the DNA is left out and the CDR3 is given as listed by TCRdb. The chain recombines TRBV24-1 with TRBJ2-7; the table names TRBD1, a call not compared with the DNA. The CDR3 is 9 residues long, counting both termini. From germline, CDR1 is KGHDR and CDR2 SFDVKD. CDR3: CATSDLVGL.

This CDR3 reads CASSDPGQGVYGYTF. The CDR3 DNA reads TGTGCCAGCAGTGACCCGGGACAGGGGGTATACGGCTACACCTTC. The V gene is TRBV6-4, the J gene TRBJ1-2; TRBD1 agrees at 11 bases. From germline, CDR1 is MRHNA and CDR2 SNTAGT. J lost 8 bases, V lost 2 bases, and 7 bases had no gene match. The CDR3 contains 15 residues.

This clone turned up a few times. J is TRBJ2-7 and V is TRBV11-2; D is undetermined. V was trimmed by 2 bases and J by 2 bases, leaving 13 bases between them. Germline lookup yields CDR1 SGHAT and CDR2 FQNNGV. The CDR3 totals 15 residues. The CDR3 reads CASSLRRAHPYEQYF. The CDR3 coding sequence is TGTGCCAGCAGCTTACGTCGAGCCCATCCCTACGAGCAGTACTTC.

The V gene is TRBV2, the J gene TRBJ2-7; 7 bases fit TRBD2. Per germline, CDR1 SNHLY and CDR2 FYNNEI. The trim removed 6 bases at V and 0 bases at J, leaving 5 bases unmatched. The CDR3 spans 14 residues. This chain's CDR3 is CASSFERGSYEQYF. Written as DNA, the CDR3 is TGTGCCAGCAGCTTTGAGCGGGGCTCCTACGAGCAGTACTTC.

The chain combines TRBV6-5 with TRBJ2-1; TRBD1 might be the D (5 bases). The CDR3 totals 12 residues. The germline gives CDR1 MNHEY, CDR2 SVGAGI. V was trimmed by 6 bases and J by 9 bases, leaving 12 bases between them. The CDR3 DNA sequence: TGTGCCAGCAGCCCCACAGGAAGTGAGCAGTTCTTC. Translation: CASSPTGSEQFF.

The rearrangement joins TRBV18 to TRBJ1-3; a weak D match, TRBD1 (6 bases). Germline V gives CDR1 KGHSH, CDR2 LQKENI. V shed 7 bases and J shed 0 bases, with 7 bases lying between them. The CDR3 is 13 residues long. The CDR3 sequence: CASLQGSGNTIYF. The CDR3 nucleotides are TGTGCCAGCTTACAGGGCTCTGGAAACACCATATATTTT.

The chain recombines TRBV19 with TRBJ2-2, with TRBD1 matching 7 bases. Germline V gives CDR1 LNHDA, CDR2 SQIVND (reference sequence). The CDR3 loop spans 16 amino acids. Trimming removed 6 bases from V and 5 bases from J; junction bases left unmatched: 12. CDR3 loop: CASSKIGTADTGELFF. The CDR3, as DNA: TGTGCCAGTAGCAAAATCGGGACAGCCGATACCGGGGAGCTGTTTTTT.

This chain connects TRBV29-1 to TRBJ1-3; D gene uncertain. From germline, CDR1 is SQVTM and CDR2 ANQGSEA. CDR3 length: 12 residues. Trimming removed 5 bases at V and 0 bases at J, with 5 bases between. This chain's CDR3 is CSVKSSGNTIYF. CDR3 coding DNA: TGCAGCGTTAAGAGCTCTGGAAACACCATATATTTT.

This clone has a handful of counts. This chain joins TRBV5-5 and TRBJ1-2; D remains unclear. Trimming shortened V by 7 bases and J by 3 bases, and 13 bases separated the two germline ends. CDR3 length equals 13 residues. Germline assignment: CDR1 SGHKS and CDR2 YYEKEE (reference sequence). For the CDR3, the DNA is TGTGCCAGCGGTTTGGTCCAGGACTATGGCTACACCTTC. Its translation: CASGLVQDYGYTF.

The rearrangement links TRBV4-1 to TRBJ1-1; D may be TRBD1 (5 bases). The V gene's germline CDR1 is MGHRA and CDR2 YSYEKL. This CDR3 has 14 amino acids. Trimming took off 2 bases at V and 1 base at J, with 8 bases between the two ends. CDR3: CASSQITGNTEAFF. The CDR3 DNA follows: TGCGCCAGCAGCCAAATAACAGGGAACACTGAAGCTTTCTTT.

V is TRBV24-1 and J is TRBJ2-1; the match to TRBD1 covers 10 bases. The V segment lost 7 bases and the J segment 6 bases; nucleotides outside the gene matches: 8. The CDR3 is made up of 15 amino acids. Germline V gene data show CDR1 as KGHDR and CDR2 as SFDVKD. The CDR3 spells CATSTRDRGSNEQFF. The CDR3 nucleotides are TGTGCCACCAGCACCCGGGACAGGGGAAGCAATGAGCAGTTCTTC.

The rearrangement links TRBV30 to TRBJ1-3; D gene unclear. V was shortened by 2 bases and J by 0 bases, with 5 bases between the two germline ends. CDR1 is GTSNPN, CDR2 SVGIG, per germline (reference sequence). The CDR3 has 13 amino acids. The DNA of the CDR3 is TGTGCCTGGAGTCGGAGCTCTGGAAACACCATATATTTT. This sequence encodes CAWSRSSGNTIYF.

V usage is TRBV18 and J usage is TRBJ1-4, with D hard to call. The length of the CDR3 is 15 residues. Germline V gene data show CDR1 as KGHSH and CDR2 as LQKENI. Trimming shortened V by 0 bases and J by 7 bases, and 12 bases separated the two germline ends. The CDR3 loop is CASSPPSNSVEKLFF. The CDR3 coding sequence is TGTGCCAGCTCACCACCTTCCAATAGTGTTGAAAAACTGTTTTTT.

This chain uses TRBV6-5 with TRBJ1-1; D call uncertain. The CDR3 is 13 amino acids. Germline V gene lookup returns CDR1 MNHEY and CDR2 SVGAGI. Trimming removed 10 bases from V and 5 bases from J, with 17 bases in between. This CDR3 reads CATKPGGVTEAFF. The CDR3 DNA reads TGTGCCACAAAACCAGGCGGGGTGACTGAAGCTTTCTTT.

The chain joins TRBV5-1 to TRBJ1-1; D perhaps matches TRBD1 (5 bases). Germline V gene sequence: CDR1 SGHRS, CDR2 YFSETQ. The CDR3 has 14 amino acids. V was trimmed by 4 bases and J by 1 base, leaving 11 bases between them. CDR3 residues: CASSRHQGNTEAFF. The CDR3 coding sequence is TGCGCCAGCAGCCGTCACCAGGGGAACACTGAAGCTTTCTTT.

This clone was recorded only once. As DNA, the CDR3 is TGTGCCAGCAGCCCCCACAGGGTGGGAAGCTATGGCTACACCTTC. Its translation is CASSPHRVGSYGYTF. The rearrangement links TRBV7-2 to TRBJ1-2; D is perhaps TRBD1 (6 bases). The CDR3 totals 15 residues. Germline CDR1 reads SGHTA; CDR2 reads FQGNSA. V was clipped by 5 bases and J by 4 bases, with 17 bases between them.

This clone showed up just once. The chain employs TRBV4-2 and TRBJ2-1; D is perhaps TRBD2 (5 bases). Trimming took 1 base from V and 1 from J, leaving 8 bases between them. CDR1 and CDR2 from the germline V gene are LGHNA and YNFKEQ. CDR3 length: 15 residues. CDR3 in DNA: TGTGCCAGCAGCCAAGGGAGGATGTCCTACAATGAGCAGTTCTTC. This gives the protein CASSQGRMSYNEQFF.

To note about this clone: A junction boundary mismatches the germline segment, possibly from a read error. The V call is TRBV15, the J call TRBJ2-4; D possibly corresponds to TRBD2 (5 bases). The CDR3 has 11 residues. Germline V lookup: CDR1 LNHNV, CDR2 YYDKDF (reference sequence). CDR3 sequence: CATSGGPFEDF. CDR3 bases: TGTGCCACCAGCGGAGGACCTTTCGAGGACTTC.

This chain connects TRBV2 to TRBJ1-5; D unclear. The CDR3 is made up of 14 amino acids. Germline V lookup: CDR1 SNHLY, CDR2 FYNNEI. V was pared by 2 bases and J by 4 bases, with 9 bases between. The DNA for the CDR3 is TGTGCCAGCAGTGAATTGGCACCAAATCAGCCCCAGCATTTT. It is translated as CASSELAPNQPQHF.

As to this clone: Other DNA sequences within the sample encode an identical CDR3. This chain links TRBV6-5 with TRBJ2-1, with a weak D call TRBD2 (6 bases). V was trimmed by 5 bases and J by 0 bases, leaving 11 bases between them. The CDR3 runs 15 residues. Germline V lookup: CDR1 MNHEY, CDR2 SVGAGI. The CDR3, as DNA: TGTGCCAGCAGTCTCGGGGGTCCCTCCTACAATGAGCAGTTCTTC. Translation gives CASSLGGPSYNEQFF.

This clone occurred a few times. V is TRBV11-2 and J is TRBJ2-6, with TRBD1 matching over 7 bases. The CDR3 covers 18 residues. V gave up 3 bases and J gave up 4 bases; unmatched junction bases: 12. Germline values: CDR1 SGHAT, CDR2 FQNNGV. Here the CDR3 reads CASSLYDRASGGANVLTF. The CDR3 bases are TGTGCCAGCAGCTTGTACGACAGGGCGTCTGGCGGGGCCAACGTCCTGACTTTC.

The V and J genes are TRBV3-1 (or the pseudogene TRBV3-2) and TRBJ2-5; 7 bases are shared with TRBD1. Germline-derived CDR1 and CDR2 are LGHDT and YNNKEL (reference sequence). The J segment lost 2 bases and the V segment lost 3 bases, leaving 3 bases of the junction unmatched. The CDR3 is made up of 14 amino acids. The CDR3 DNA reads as TGTGCCAGCAGCCACTGGGACAGACAAGAGACCCAGTACTTC. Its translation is CASSHWDRQETQYF.

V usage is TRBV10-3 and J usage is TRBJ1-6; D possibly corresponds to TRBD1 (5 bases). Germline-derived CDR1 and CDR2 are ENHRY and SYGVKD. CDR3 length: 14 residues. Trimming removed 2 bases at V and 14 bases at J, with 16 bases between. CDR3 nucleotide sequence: TGTGCCATCAGTGAGGCAGGGTTGGCCGGAACCCTCCACTTT. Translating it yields CAISEAGLAGTLHF.

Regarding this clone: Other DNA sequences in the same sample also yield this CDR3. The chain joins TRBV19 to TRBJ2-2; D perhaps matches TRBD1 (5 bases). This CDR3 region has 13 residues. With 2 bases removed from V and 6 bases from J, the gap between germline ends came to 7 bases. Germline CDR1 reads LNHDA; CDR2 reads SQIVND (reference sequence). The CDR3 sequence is CASSIRGAGELFF. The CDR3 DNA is TGTGCCAGTAGTATAAGGGGTGCCGGGGAGCTGTTTTTT. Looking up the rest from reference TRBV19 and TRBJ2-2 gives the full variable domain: DGGITQSPKYLFRKEGQNVTLSCEQNLNHDAMYWYRQDPGQGLRLIYYSQIVNDFQKGDIAEGYSVSREKKESFPLTVTSAQKNPTAFYLCASSIRGAGELFFGEGSRLTVL.